Given below is one T cell receptor (beta chain) in context. Many counts were recorded for this clonotype. What antigen it recognizes has not been identified. No per-base quality is available; no much larger clone lies one base away. The data were obtained in a study of T cell repertoires in cytomegalovirus infection (dated 2019 in TCRdb). Some background on the complete study: The HLA type of each donor mattered for the analysis, because public TCR beta signatures pointed to carriage of CMV infection along with the matching HLA type. Paper-wide results and their limitations: Carriers of CMV infection plus the relevant HLA type were discriminated by the cumulative frequency of public TCR beta family members in the study cohort and in an independent roughly 370-donor cohort. In the ex vivo response, HLA-C-restricted CMV-specific TCR beta clonotypes were dominant, and in two of eight donors the single most frequent clonotype came from this HLA-C-restricted group.

TCRdb lists the instrument as Illumina HiSeq 1500. The raw public data were reprocessed by TCRdb itself: fastp quality trimming at Q25, MiXCR clonotype calling, in-frame beta chains only. Duplicate CDR3 protein sequences are folded into a single record with the most common DNA and genes. A total of 150,000 to 200,000 distinct CDR3 sequences appear in this sample, about a tenth of them only once. About 4.6% of the sample is taken by the ten largest. The germline V gene provides CDR1 SGHTA and CDR2 FQGNSA. From its cysteine to its phenylalanine, the CDR3 spans 12 amino acids. Only CDR3 DNA remains: 36 bases, in frame from the first base. Cut back by 4 bases and 5 bases, the V and J ends lie 6 bases apart.

What was sequenced was PBMCs. The TCR was taken from a human donor in good health (CMV status not recorded). Some clones in this sample may be carry-over from other donors' samples. Here the chain combines TRBV7-2 and TRBJ2-1; too little of a D gene remains to name it. The CDR3 protein: CASSSLNNEQFF. The DNA sequence is as follows: TGTGCCAGCAGCTCCCTTAACAATGAGCAGTTCTTC.